This entry is about one T cell receptor beta chain. The antigen it binds to is not known. Based on the germline V gene, the CDR1 and CDR2 sequences are MDHEN and SYDVKM. CDR3 length: 19 amino acids, cysteine to phenylalanine. No DNA was logged. This sample was included in a study of CXCR3-negative and CXCR3-positive naive CD8 T cells (dated by TCRdb to between 2017 and 2020). A note on the overall study: Approximately 140 million TRB reads were obtained in total, roughly 1.5 +/- 0.3 million reads per library. Diversity and physicochemical repertoire analyses covered some eleven donors pooled from two independent experiments. For the TRBV-TRBJ cluster analysis, the naive subsets came from 5 donors, while the memory cells came from 3 donors. General findings and caveats noted by the study authors: Both naive subsets had comparably high repertoire diversity, while memory CD8+ T cells had much lower repertoire diversity. Because CXCR3 expression was partially decreased after cryopreservation, freshly isolated PBMCs were used for most assays. TRBV-TRBJ usage was similar between naive CXCR3-negative and CXCR3-positive cells from the same donor, while memory cells showed distinct patterns. Because surface CD5, which is linked to self-reactivity in mice, was comparable between the naive subsets, TCR interaction strength was also inferred from TRB CDR3 physicochemical properties.

Each CD8+ T cell subset was flow-sorted in triplicate, with roughly 330,000 cells per subset placed directly into RLT lysis buffer. Using standard density gradient centrifugation, peripheral blood mononuclear cells were isolated from buffy coats. An RNeasy Mini Kit was used to extract total RNA from the sorted cells. TCRdb lists the instrument as NextSeq 550. The Human TCR Profiling Kit (MiLaboratory) was used to make UMI-labeled 5' RACE TRB cDNA libraries. cDNA synthesis used the entire amount of extracted RNA, and PCR amplification then used the entire amount of cDNA produced. The libraries were made side by side, with each library going through the same number of PCR cycles. In the paper's pipeline: MIGEC and MiXCR extracted about 50,000 +/- 10,000 unique UMI-labeled TRB cDNA molecules per library, requiring at least two reads per UMI. An average of approximately 40,000 +/- 10,000 functional in-frame TRB CDR3 nucleotide clonotypes without stop codons was found per library. Diversity metrics, including normalized Shannon-Wiener and Chao1, were computed in VDJtools after downsampling to 5000 UMI-labeled TRB molecules per sample. VDJtools was used to calculate clonotype-size-weighted physicochemical properties of the central five CDR3 residues, namely interaction energy, strength, volume and Kidera factor 4. TCRdb reprocessed the reads into one record per CDR3 protein sequence, lacking DNA. The V and J calls follow TCRdb's processing rather than the paper's. This sample's table has entries for around 40,000 distinct CDR3 sequences. The ten largest clones take up roughly 14% of the sample.

Material: memory CD8+ T cells from blood. The cell subset or site label for this specimen denotes: conventional CD8+ memory T cells (TMEM), sorted as controls. This clonotype was sampled from a human donor in good health. Some clones in this sample may be carry-over from other donors' samples. Recombination connected TRBV28 to TRBJ1-5. This receptor carries the CDR3 CASSLKDAEVYSIIQPQHF.